This T cell receptor (beta chain) is from a study of cytomegalovirus exposure and HLA in healthy donors. Whole-study findings and limits: While the bulk of TCR sequences proved rare, some public TCRs turned up in many donors. A later analysis linked a missense variant in DCLRE1C to the trimming of TCR beta V and J genes.

To note about this clone: What it recognizes is unknown.

Unrecorded immune exposures were likely, despite nominal health at sampling. Both 60 Vbeta primers and 13 Jbeta primers went into the PCR. Profiling relied on immunoSEQ multiplex PCR, and the TCRdb table lists in-frame clones only, not all of them. The sample gives some 30,000 clones, 44% of which show up once; roughly 2% is in the top ten. Germline values: CDR1 MDHEN, CDR2 SYDVKM. Germline trimming cut 6 bases from V and 5 bases from J; bases unmatched to any gene: 3. CDR3 length equals 12 residues. The sequence was obtained from a woman aged 50 to 60 in good health and CMV-seronegative. The chain combines TRBV28 with TRBJ1-2; 7 positions match TRBD1. Input material: PBMCs. CDR3 sequence (DNA): TGTGCCAGCAGGACAGGGTATTATGGCTACACCTTC. Residues: CASRTGYYGYTF.